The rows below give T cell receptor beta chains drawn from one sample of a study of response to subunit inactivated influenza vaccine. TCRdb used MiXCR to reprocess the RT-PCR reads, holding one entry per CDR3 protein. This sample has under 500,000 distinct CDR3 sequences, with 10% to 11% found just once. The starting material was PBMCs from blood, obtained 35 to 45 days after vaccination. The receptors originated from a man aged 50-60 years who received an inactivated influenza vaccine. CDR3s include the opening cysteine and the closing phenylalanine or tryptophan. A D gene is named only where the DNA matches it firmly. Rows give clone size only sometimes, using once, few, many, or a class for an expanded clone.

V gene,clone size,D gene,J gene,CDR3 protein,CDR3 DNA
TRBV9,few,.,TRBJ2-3,CASSGRGRYTDTQYF,TGTGCCAGCAGCGGACGGGGACGGTACACAGATACGCAGTATTTT
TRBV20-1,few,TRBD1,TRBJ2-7,CSARDRVGTAYYEQYF,TGCAGTGCTAGAGACAGAGTGGGGACAGCATACTACGAGCAGTACTTC
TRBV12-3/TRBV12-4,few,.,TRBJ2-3,CASSFFGGDTDTQYF,TGTGCCAGCAGTTTTTTCGGCGGGGACACAGATACGCAGTATTTT
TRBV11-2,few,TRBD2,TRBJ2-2,CASRPGTSSTGELFF,TGTGCCAGCAGGCCCGGGACTAGCAGCACCGGGGAGCTGTTTTTT
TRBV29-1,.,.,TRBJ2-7,CSVAVGKNYEQYF,TGCAGCGTTGCAGTGGGGAAAAACTACGAGCAGTACTTC
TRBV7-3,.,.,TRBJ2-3,CASSLRPGTPGTTDTQYF,TGTGCCAGCAGCTTAAGACCGGGGACACCGGGTACCACAGATACGCAGTATTTT
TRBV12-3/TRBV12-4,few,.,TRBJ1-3,CASNPSFSGNTIYF,TGTGCCAGCAACCCATCCTTCTCTGGAAACACCATATATTTT
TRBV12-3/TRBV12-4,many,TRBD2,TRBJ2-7,CASTAGLAGGASYEQYF,TGTGCCAGCACGGCAGGACTAGCGGGGGGGGCCTCCTACGAGCAGTACTTC
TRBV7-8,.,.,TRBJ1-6,CASSLGAGSNSPLHF,TGTGCCAGCAGCTTAGGGGCAGGGTCGAATTCACCCCTCCACTTT
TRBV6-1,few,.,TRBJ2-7,CASGPDRHHVTYEQYF,TGTGCCAGCGGGCCGGACCGCCATCACGTTACCTACGAGCAGTACTTC
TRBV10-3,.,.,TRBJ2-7,CATSFGQIAVAYEQYF,TGTGCCACCTCATTTGGGCAGATCGCCGTGGCCTACGAGCAGTACTTC
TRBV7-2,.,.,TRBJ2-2,CASSGGTNTGELFF,TGTGCCAGCTCTGGCGGGACTAACACCGGGGAGCTGTTTTTT
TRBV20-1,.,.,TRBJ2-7,CSAREWAGDEQYF,TGCAGTGCTAGAGAGTGGGCAGGGGACGAGCAGTACTTC
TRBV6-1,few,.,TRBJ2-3,CASTAGGAHTDTQYF,TGTGCCAGCACCGCCGGCGGGGCACACACAGATACGCAGTATTTT
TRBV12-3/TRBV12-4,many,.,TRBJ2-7,CASTHRGGEGYEQYF,TGTGCCAGCACCCACCGTGGGGGAGAGGGGTACGAGCAGTACTTC
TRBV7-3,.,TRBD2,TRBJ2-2,CASSLAGGADTGELFF,TGTGCCAGCAGCTTGGCGGGAGGGGCAGATACCGGGGAGCTGTTTTTT
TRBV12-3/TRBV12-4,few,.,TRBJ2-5,CASSNARGRARETQYF,TGTGCCAGCAGCAATGCTAGGGGGAGGGCCCGGGAGACCCAGTACTTC
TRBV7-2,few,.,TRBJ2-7,CASSYVQGREQYF,TGTGCCAGCAGCTACGTCCAGGGTCGCGAGCAGTACTTC
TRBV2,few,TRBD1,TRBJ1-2,CASSSEGATGPGYTF,TGTGCCAGCAGTTCCGAGGGGGCCACAGGGCCAGGCTACACCTTC
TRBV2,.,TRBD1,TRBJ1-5,CASSETGDSNQPQHF,TGTGCCAGCAGTGAGACAGGGGATAGCAATCAGCCCCAGCATTTT
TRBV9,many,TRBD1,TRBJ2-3,CASSVTGSPDTQYF,TGTGCCAGCAGCGTGACAGGGAGCCCAGATACGCAGTATTTT
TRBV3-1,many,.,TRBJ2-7,CASSQGGDGPYEQYF,TGTGCCAGCAGCCAAGGGGGGGACGGTCCCTACGAGCAGTACTTC
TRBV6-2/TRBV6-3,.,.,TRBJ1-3,CASSYGRSSGNTIYF,TGTGCCAGCAGTTACGGGCGGAGCTCTGGAAACACCATATATTTT
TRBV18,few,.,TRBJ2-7,CASSPPAGSGTYEQYF,TGTGCCAGCTCACCACCCGCGGGCAGTGGCACCTACGAGCAGTACTTC
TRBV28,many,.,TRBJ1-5,CASTPGTLNQPQHF,TGTGCCAGCACTCCCGGGACCTTAAATCAGCCCCAGCATTTT
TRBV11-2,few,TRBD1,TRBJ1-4,CASSLVYRGHLWEEKLFF,TGTGCCAGCAGCTTAGTCTACAGGGGGCACCTTTGGGAAGAAAAACTGTTTTTT
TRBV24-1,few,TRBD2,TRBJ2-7,CATSETSAEGFEQYF,TGTGCCACCAGTGAGACTAGCGCGGAAGGGTTCGAGCAGTACTTC
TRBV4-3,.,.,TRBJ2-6,CASSQDLIGSGANVLTF,TGCGCCAGCAGCCAAGATCTGATTGGCTCTGGGGCCAACGTCCTGACTTTC
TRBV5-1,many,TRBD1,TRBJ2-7,CASSLWGGQGYEQYF,TGCGCCAGCAGCCTTTGGGGGGGACAGGGCTACGAGCAGTACTTC
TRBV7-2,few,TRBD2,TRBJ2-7,CASIPGLAGSASYEQYF,TGTGCCAGCATCCCCGGACTAGCGGGGTCGGCGTCCTACGAGCAGTACTTC
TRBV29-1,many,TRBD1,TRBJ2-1,CSVEGTVHSYNEQFF,TGCAGCGTTGAGGGGACAGTACACTCCTACAATGAGCAGTTCTTC
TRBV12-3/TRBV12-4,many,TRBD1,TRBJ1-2,CASSFNPGQGAYGYTF,TGTGCCAGCAGTTTCAACCCGGGACAGGGGGCCTATGGCTACACCTTC
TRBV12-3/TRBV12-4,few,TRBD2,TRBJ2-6,CASSPGLAAGANVLTF,TGTGCCAGCAGTCCCGGACTAGCGGCTGGGGCCAACGTCCTGACTTTC
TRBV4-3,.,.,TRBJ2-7,CASSQEQADYEQYF,TGCGCCAGCAGCCAAGAACAGGCGGACTACGAGCAGTACTTC
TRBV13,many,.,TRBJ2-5,CASSHGTLGHETQYF,TGTGCCAGCAGCCACGGGACACTTGGACACGAGACCCAGTACTTC
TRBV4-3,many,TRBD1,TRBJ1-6,CASSQEPVGGGNSPLHF,TGCGCCAGCAGCCAAGAGCCGGTGGGAGGGGGCAATTCACCCCTCCACTTT
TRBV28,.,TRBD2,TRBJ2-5,CASSLLAGGRETQYF,TGTGCCAGCAGTTTACTAGCGGGGGGTAGAGAGACCCAGTACTTC
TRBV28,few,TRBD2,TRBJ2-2,CASSFGSGGTNTGELFF,TGTGCCAGCAGTTTTGGTAGCGGGGGAACGAACACCGGGGAGCTGTTTTTT
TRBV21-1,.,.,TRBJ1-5,CAPSLGHLNQPQHF,TGTGCCCCCTCGCTGGGACACCTCAATCAGCCCCAGCATTTT
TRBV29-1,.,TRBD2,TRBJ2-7,CSVEGYGRSSYEQYF,TGCAGCGTTGAAGGTTACGGGAGGAGCTCCTACGAGCAGTACTTC
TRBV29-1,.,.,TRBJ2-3,CSVGTGLGTDTQYF,TGCAGCGTTGGTACGGGACTGGGCACAGATACGCAGTATTTT
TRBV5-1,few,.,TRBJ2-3,CASSRRPGPYSTDTQYF,TGCGCCAGCAGCCGAAGACCGGGACCCTATAGCACAGATACGCAGTATTTT
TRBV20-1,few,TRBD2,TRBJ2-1,CSARGIVAGAYNEQFF,TGCAGTGCTAGAGGAATAGTGGCGGGAGCGTACAATGAGCAGTTCTTC
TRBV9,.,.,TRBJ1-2,CASSVATSLYGYTF,TGTGCCAGCAGCGTAGCAACGAGCCTCTATGGCTACACCTTC
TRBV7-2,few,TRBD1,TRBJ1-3,CASSRTGTGGNTIYF,TGTGCCAGCAGTCGTACCGGGACAGGGGGAAACACCATATATTTT
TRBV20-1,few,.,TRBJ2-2,CSARDSLGWDPTGELFF,TGCAGTGCCCGCGACAGCCTTGGTTGGGACCCCACCGGGGAGCTGTTTTTT
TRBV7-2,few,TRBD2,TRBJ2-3,CASSVSGAGLDTQYF,TGTGCCAGCAGCGTAAGCGGGGCTGGTTTGGATACGCAGTATTTT
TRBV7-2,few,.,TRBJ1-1,CASSLVGQGSMNTEAFF,TGTGCCAGCAGCTTAGTGGGTCAGGGCAGCATGAACACTGAAGCTTTCTTT
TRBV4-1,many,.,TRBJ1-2,CASSQAAGEYYGYTF,TGCGCCAGCAGCCAAGCGGCAGGGGAATACTATGGCTACACCTTC
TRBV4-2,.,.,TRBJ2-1,CASSRLGDNYNEQFF,TGTGCCAGCAGCCGACTCGGGGACAACTACAATGAGCAGTTCTTC
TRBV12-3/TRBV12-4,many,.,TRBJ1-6,CASRLRGYNSPLHF,TGTGCCAGCAGACTGCGAGGCTATAATTCACCCCTCCACTTT
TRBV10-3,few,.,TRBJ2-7,CAISWRDEQYF,TGTGCCATCAGTTGGAGGGACGAGCAGTACTTC
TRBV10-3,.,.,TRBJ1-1,CAIRAGQPNTEAFF,TGTGCCATCAGGGCCGGCCAGCCGAACACTGAAGCTTTCTTT
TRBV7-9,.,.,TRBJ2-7,CASRLDSQQQYF,TGTGCCAGCAGATTGGACAGCCAACAGCAGTACTTC
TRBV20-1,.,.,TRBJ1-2,CSARGSGGATF,TGCAGTGCTAGGGGAAGCGGGGGGGCCACCTTC
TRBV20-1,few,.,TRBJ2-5,CSARDGGQYQETQYF,TGCAGTGCTAGAGACGGGGGACAGTACCAAGAGACCCAGTACTTC
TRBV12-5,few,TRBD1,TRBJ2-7,CASGLVLKGERQGVSYEQYF,TGTGCTAGTGGTTTGGTCCTAAAGGGGGAGAGACAGGGGGTTAGCTACGAGCAGTACTTC
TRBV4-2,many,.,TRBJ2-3,CASSQATDTQYF,TGTGCCAGCAGCCAAGCGACGGATACGCAGTATTTT
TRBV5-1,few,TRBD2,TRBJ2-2,CASSPTAGGPTGELFF,TGCGCCAGCAGCCCAACAGCGGGAGGGCCAACCGGGGAGCTGTTTTTT